These T cell receptor beta chains were read from a single sample in a study of shared clonotypes between healthy human individuals. Sequencing used immunoSEQ multiplex PCR; TCRdb keeps in-frame clones, though not all of them. The repertoire holds 2 million to 3 million clones, with approximately 93% as singletons. The sequenced sample was naive CD4+ T cells from PBMCs. These receptors all come from a man in his late teens or twenties in good health. Some clones in this sample may be carry-over from other donors' samples. Both conserved end residues are part of each CDR3. Fields, in order: J gene, V gene, clone size, D gene, CDR3 protein, CDR3 DNA. The D gene is left open where the match is weak. Clone size, where shown, is once, few, many, or a class for clones that have expanded.

J: TRBJ2-3; V: TRBV19; size: -; D: -; CDR3: CASSIGPASSTDTQYF; DNA: TGTGCCAGTAGTATTGGTCCAGCGAGTAGCACAGATACGCAGTATTTT
J: TRBJ2-5; V: TRBV11-3; size: -; D: -; CDR3: CASSPSEGDQETQYF; DNA: TGTGCCAGCAGCCCATCAGAGGGAGACCAGGAGACCCAGTACTTC
J: TRBJ2-3; V: TRBV28; size: -; D: -; CDR3: CASLTVREGTQYF; DNA: TGTGCCAGCTTGACAGTCCGCGAGGGTACGCAGTATTTT
J: TRBJ2-4; V: TRBV7-9; size: -; D: -; CDR3: CASSPDRRVAKNIQYF; DNA: TGTGCCAGCAGCCCTGACAGAAGAGTAGCCAAAAACATTCAGTACTTC
J: TRBJ2-1; V: TRBV7-2; size: -; D: TRBD2; CDR3: CASSSGGQGPYNEQFF; DNA: TGTGCCAGCAGCTCGGGGGGGCAGGGACCCTACAATGAGCAGTTCTTC
J: TRBJ1-6; V: TRBV25-1; size: -; D: -; CDR3: CASSDPRTGNSPLHF; DNA: TGTGCCAGCAGTGACCCACGGACGGGCAATTCACCCCTCCACTTT
J: TRBJ2-2; V: TRBV7-9; size: -; D: -; CDR3: CASSSTRYGELFF; DNA: TGTGCCAGCAGCTCGACTAGATACGGGGAGCTGTTTTTT
J: TRBJ1-1; V: TRBV6-5; size: -; D: -; CDR3: CASGPLGGGGIEAFF; DNA: TGTGCCAGCGGTCCCTTGGGGGGCGGAGGTATTGAAGCTTTCTTT
J: TRBJ2-7; V: TRBV6-5; size: -; D: TRBD2; CDR3: CASSRGLSSSYEQYF; DNA: TGTGCCAGCAGCCGGGGACTATCGAGCTCCTACGAGCAGTACTTC
J: TRBJ1-5; V: TRBV18; size: -; D: -; CDR3: CASSPTNTDQPQHF; DNA: TGTGCCAGCTCACCGACGAACACCGATCAGCCCCAGCATTTT
J: TRBJ1-5; V: TRBV6-4; size: -; D: -; CDR3: CASSMKSQHF; DNA: TGTGCCAGCTCAATGAAGTCCCAGCATTTT
J: TRBJ2-1; V: TRBV28; size: -; D: -; CDR3: CASSDSYNEQFF; DNA: TGTGCCAGCAGCGACAGTTACAATGAGCAGTTCTTC
J: TRBJ2-7; V: TRBV28; size: -; D: TRBD2; CDR3: CASSSGGLDGEQYF; DNA: TGTGCCAGCAGTTCGGGCGGACTAGATGGCGAGCAGTACTTC
J: TRBJ2-1; V: TRBV20-1; size: -; D: -; CDR3: CSAMRGNEQFF; DNA: TGCAGTGCCATGAGGGGAAATGAGCAGTTCTTC
J: TRBJ2-1; V: TRBV30; size: -; D: TRBD2; CDR3: CAWSGLAGGWQFF; DNA: TGTGCCTGGAGCGGACTAGCGGGTGGGTGGCAGTTCTTC
J: TRBJ2-1; V: TRBV5-1; size: -; D: TRBD2; CDR3: CASYTTSGRSNEQFF; DNA: TGCGCCAGCTACACGACTAGCGGGAGGAGCAATGAGCAGTTCTTC
J: TRBJ1-2; V: TRBV5-1; size: -; D: -; CDR3: CASSERQGNYGYTF; DNA: TGCGCCAGCAGCGAGAGGCAGGGGAACTATGGCTACACCTTC
J: TRBJ2-1; V: TRBV2; size: -; D: -; CDR3: CASSAGTTINEQFF; DNA: TGTGCCAGCAGTGCCGGGACCACCATCAATGAGCAGTTCTTC
J: TRBJ1-2; V: TRBV18; size: -; D: -; CDR3: CASSPGWTENYGYTF; DNA: TGTGCCAGCTCACCGGGGTGGACAGAGAACTATGGCTACACCTTC
J: TRBJ2-7; V: TRBV30; size: -; D: TRBD1; CDR3: CAWRPTGTDHEQYF; DNA: TGTGCCTGGAGGCCGACCGGGACAGACCACGAGCAGTACTTC
J: TRBJ2-1; V: TRBV28; size: -; D: TRBD2; CDR3: CASSLMIRGLAGFEQFF; DNA: TGTGCCAGCAGTCTCATGATTAGGGGACTAGCGGGGTTTGAGCAGTTCTTC
J: TRBJ2-7; V: TRBV6-6; size: -; D: -; CDR3: CASSYRRETYEQYF; DNA: TGTGCCAGCAGTTACAGACGGGAAACCTACGAGCAGTACTTC
J: TRBJ2-1; V: TRBV12-5; size: once; D: TRBD2; CDR3: CASGLSGGGNEQFF; DNA: TGTGCTAGTGGTCTAAGCGGGGGCGGGAATGAGCAGTTCTTC
J: TRBJ2-3; V: TRBV7-3; size: -; D: TRBD2; CDR3: CASSRGPREGGADTQYF; DNA: TGTGCCAGCAGCCGCGGCCCGCGGGAGGGGGGGGCAGATACGCAGTATTTT
J: TRBJ1-1; V: TRBV30; size: few; D: -; CDR3: CAWSPRYTEAFF; DNA: TGTGCCTGGAGTCCCCGTTACACTGAAGCTTTCTTT
J: TRBJ1-1; V: TRBV23-1; size: -; D: TRBD1; CDR3: CASSQSGQHLNTEAFF; DNA: TGCGCCAGCAGTCAATCGGGACAGCACTTGAACACTGAAGCTTTCTTT
J: TRBJ1-4; V: TRBV5-4; size: -; D: -; CDR3: CASHAREKLFF; DNA: TGTGCCAGCCATGCTCGCGAAAAACTGTTTTTT